A selection of T cell receptor beta chains follows, all from one sample in a study of T cell responses to AZD1222 COVID-19 vaccine. The data were produced by immunoSEQ multiplex PCR, yet TCRdb's version contains in-frame clones alone and is incomplete. The listing contains over 130,000 clones. The sample consisted of peripheral blood. The receptors were sampled from an adult in good health. Both conserved end residues are part of each CDR3. D genes are given only for firm matches.

length,J,V,D,DNA,CDR3
15,TRBJ1-1,TRBV5-4,-,TGTGCCAGCAGCTTTATACGGGACGGGAACACTGAAGCTTTCTTT,CASSFIRDGNTEAFF
15,TRBJ2-2,TRBV5-1,TRBD1,TGCGCCAGCAGCTTAGGGACAGCGAACACCGGGGAGCTGTTTTTT,CASSLGTANTGELFF
16,TRBJ2-3,TRBV7-6,TRBD2,TGTGCCAGCAGCCAACTAGCGGGGCGGGGCACAGATACGCAGTATTTT,CASSQLAGRGTDTQYF
14,TRBJ2-1,TRBV6-5,TRBD1,TGTGCCAGCAGTTACTCCGACAGGGCGGATGAGCAGTTCTTC,CASSYSDRADEQFF
16,TRBJ1-4,TRBV5-1,-,TGCGCCAGCAGTCAGACTGGGACTGCAACTAATGAAAAACTGTTTTTT,CASSQTGTATNEKLFF
15,TRBJ1-1,TRBV10-3,TRBD1,TGTGCCATCAGGTATACAGGGGGCAAGGACACTGAAGCTTTCTTT,CAIRYTGGKDTEAFF
12,TRBJ1-4,TRBV19,-,TGTGCCAGTAGTAGGACCGGGGAAAAACTGTTTTTT,CASSRTGEKLFF
13,TRBJ1-2,TRBV19,-,TGTGCCAGTAGTCCGGACGGAAACTATGGCTACACCTTC,CASSPDGNYGYTF
15,TRBJ1-1,TRBV5-8,-,TGTGCCAGCAGCGGATTCAGGGGTAGAAACACTGAAGCTTTCTTT,CASSGFRGRNTEAFF
13,TRBJ2-7,TRBV6-5,-,TGTGCCAGCCATTCAGGGAATTACTACGAGCAGTACTTC,CASHSGNYYEQYF
15,TRBJ2-6,TRBV6-1,-,TGTGCCAGCAGTGAAAGAGGGTCTGGGGCCAACGTCCTGACTTTC,CASSERGSGANVLTF
15,TRBJ2-1,TRBV5-4,-,TGTGCCAGCAGCTCGGACAGCCTCTCCTACAATGAGCAGTTCTTC,CASSSDSLSYNEQFF
13,TRBJ2-1,TRBV12-3/TRBV12-4,-,TGTGCCAGCAGTTTAGGCTATATCAATGAGCAGTTCTTC,CASSLGYINEQFF
14,TRBJ2-7,TRBV4-2,TRBD1,TGTGCCAGCAGGCGACAGGGTAACTCCTACGAGCAGTACTTC,CASRRQGNSYEQYF
16,TRBJ1-1,TRBV5-1,-,TGCGCCAGCAGCTCGGATCCGATGGCAGGGAGGACTGAAGCTTTCTTT,CASSSDPMAGRTEAFF
13,TRBJ1-4,TRBV7-9,-,TGTGCCAGCAGCCCCCTTGAAGTTGAAAAACTGTTTTTT,CASSPLEVEKLFF
14,TRBJ2-3,TRBV30,TRBD2,TGTGCCTGGAGGTGGGGGGGTCTCACAGATACGCAGTATTTT,CAWRWGGLTDTQYF
15,TRBJ2-1,TRBV23-1,TRBD2,TGCGCCAGCAGACGATTGGGACTAGTCTACAATGAGCAGTTCTTC,CASRRLGLVYNEQFF
13,TRBJ1-2,TRBV13,TRBD1,TGTGCCAGCAGCTTAGGGACAGGGTCTGGCTACACCTTC,CASSLGTGSGYTF
16,TRBJ2-5,TRBV6-5,-,TGTGCCAGCAGTTACACCCTTGGAGGGTGGGGGGAGACCCAGTACTTC,CASSYTLGGWGETQYF
19,TRBJ2-6,TRBV15,-,TGTGCCACCAGCAGAGATGTGGTAACCCCCCTCTCTGGGGCCAACGTCCTGACTTTC,CATSRDVVTPLSGANVLTF
15,TRBJ2-3,TRBV5-1,-,TGCGCCAGCAGCCGGGATATACCGGGCACAGATACGCAGTATTTT,CASSRDIPGTDTQYF
13,TRBJ1-2,TRBV7-2,-,TGTGCCAGCAGCTTAGCGCGAGGGAGCGGCTACACCTTC,CASSLARGSGYTF
14,TRBJ2-3,TRBV7-3,-,TGTGCCAGCAGCTTAATGGACAGCACAGATACGCAGTATTTT,CASSLMDSTDTQYF
13,TRBJ1-1,TRBV7-2,-,TGTGCCAGCTGCAGGGGTGTGAACACTGAAGCTTTCTTT,CASCRGVNTEAFF
11,TRBJ2-7,TRBV18,-,TGTGCCAGCTCACCCGCGTCAGAGCAGTACTTC,CASSPASEQYF
15,TRBJ1-5,TRBV28,-,TGTGCCATTAACGGGGGGGCGAAAAGCAATCAGCCCCAGCATTTT,CAINGGAKSNQPQHF
14,TRBJ1-6,TRBV3-1/TRBV3-2,-,TGTGCCAGCAGCCCCAACCGGGGGGATTCACCCCTCCACTTT,CASSPNRGDSPLHF
13,TRBJ1-5,TRBV12-3/TRBV12-4,-,TGTGCCAGCACCGCGGGGGGGCTTCAGCCCCAGCATTTT,CASTAGGLQPQHF
15,TRBJ2-5,TRBV7-2,-,TGTGCCAGCAGCTTAGCGGCAGGGGCCGGGAAGACCCAGTACTTC,CASSLAAGAGKTQYF
11,TRBJ1-2,TRBV30,-,TGTGCCTGGAACGTGGGAAGTGGCTACACCTTC,CAWNVGSGYTF
13,TRBJ1-5,TRBV3-1/TRBV3-2,-,TGTGCCAGCGGGGGATATAGCAATCAGCCCCAGCATTTT,CASGGYSNQPQHF
15,TRBJ2-6,TRBV10-3,-,TGTGCCATCAGTGAAGGGCAGTCTGGGGCCAACGTCCTGACTTTC,CAISEGQSGANVLTF
14,TRBJ1-1,TRBV6-6,-,TGTGCCAGCAGTTACGCGGGGACAAGTACTGAAGCTTTCTTT,CASSYAGTSTEAFF
15,TRBJ1-1,TRBV7-9,-,TGTGCCAGCAGCCCAGGCAGGCATATCAACACTGAAGCTTTCTTT,CASSPGRHINTEAFF
11,TRBJ1-2,TRBV10-2,-,TGCGCCAGCAGCCCCAGGGAGGGCTACACCTTC,CASSPREGYTF
13,TRBJ1-5,TRBV7-9,-,TGTGCCAGCAGCCAGGGCGGGGGGCAGCCCCAGCATTTT,CASSQGGGQPQHF
10,TRBJ1-1,TRBV29-1,-,TGCAGCGTTGTGGAAGGCAGAGCTTTCTTT,CSVVEGRAFF
15,TRBJ1-5,TRBV19,-,TGTGCCAGTATTAGAAACTCGGGGGTAGTTTCGCCCCAGCATTTT,CASIRNSGVVSPQHF
18,TRBJ2-3,TRBV4-2,TRBD2,TGTGCCAGCAGCCAAGGTACGGGGACGGGGGGAATGCCAGATACGCAGTATTTT,CASSQGTGTGGMPDTQYF
14,TRBJ1-6,TRBV6-5,-,TGTGCCAGCAGTTACTCCCGACAGCGGTCACCCCTCCACTTT,CASSYSRQRSPLHF
21,TRBJ1-4,TRBV4-2,-,TGTGCCAGCAGCCAAGAGGCCCCCGGTGGGGGGGGCGAGGTAACTAATGAAAAACTGTTTTTT,CASSQEAPGGGGEVTNEKLFF
16,TRBJ2-7,TRBV7-8,TRBD1,TGTGCCAGCAGCTTCCCCCCCGGACAGGAGCAATACGAGCAGTACTTC,CASSFPPGQEQYEQYF
13,TRBJ1-2,TRBV4-3,-,TGCGCCAGCAGCCAAGACAGGATCTATGGCTACACCTTC,CASSQDRIYGYTF
13,TRBJ2-7,TRBV28,TRBD1,TGTGCCAGCAGGACAGGGGGGGTTTACGAGCAGTACTTC,CASRTGGVYEQYF
16,TRBJ1-3,TRBV7-2,-,TGTGCCAGCAGCTTAACCGGGACTCAGGCTGGAAACACCATATATTTT,CASSLTGTQAGNTIYF
14,TRBJ1-1,TRBV7-9,TRBD1,TGTGCCAGCAGCCCCTACCAGGGGGCCACTGAAGCTTTCTTT,CASSPYQGATEAFF
15,TRBJ1-2,TRBV5-1,-,TGCGCCAGCAGTTTAGACAGTGGAGATATCTATGGCTACACCTTC,CASSLDSGDIYGYTF
14,TRBJ1-5,TRBV30,-,TGTGCCTGGTCCCGGTCTTGGGGCAATCAGCCCCAGCATTTT,CAWSRSWGNQPQHF
16,TRBJ1-5,TRBV7-3,TRBD1,TGTGCCAGCAGCTTACTCGGCAGGGGGCGAGTCCAGCCCCAGCATTTT,CASSLLGRGRVQPQHF
13,TRBJ1-2,TRBV29-1,-,TGCAGCGTTGAAGACCGGCCGAGCTATGGCTACACCTTC,CSVEDRPSYGYTF
14,TRBJ2-1,TRBV11-2,-,TGTGCCAGCAGCTTCGGGACGGTGAACAATGAGCAGTTCTTC,CASSFGTVNNEQFF
20,TRBJ2-3,TRBV7-3,TRBD2,TGTGCCAGCAGCTTATCCCCCACTAGCGGAGGATTCCTCAGCACAGATACGCAGTATTTT,CASSLSPTSGGFLSTDTQYF
13,TRBJ2-7,TRBV12-3/TRBV12-4,TRBD1,TGTGCCAGCACTTGGGGACAGGGGTACGAGCAGTACTTC,CASTWGQGYEQYF
15,TRBJ1-5,TRBV5-1,TRBD1,TGCGCCAGCAGCGCGACAGGGGGGATCAATCAGCCCCAGCATTTT,CASSATGGINQPQHF
12,TRBJ1-2,TRBV27,-,TGTGCCAGCAGGGCTGTAGGGGGTGGCTACACCTTC,CASRAVGGGYTF
14,TRBJ2-1,TRBV7-2,TRBD2,TGTGCCAGCAGCTTAGCGGGGGGGTACAATGAGCAGTTCTTC,CASSLAGGYNEQFF
16,TRBJ2-3,TRBV4-1,TRBD2,TGCGCCAGCAGCCAACGACTAGCGGGGGCCCCAGATACGCAGTATTTT,CASSQRLAGAPDTQYF
16,TRBJ1-5,TRBV5-5,-,TGTGCCAGCAGCTTGGACGGTAACACAGCTATTCAGCCCCAGCATTTT,CASSLDGNTAIQPQHF
16,TRBJ2-1,TRBV15,TRBD2,TGTGCCACCAGCAGAGATGGCGGGGACTACTACAATGAGCAGTTCTTC,CATSRDGGDYYNEQFF